Included here is one TCR beta chain sequence, with context. Sequenced by immunoSEQ multiplex PCR; TCRdb stores in-frame clones only, minus some. The table records about 74,000 clones, less than 85% of them present only once. The CDR3 covers 15 residues. The V gene's germline CDR1 is MNHEY and CDR2 SVGAGI. Trimming took 6 bases from V and 7 from J; bases not matched to a gene: 14. These data originate in a study of blood T cell repertoires in COVID-19. Overall study: COVID-19 samples from acute and convalescent phases originated in the United States, Italy and Spain. PBMCs, B-cell-depleted T cells, or T cells were the source of the cDNA or gDNA that made up the material.

Sequencing was carried out using peripheral blood. This chain uses TRBV6-5 with TRBJ1-2; 7 nucleotides agree with TRBD1. The source of this sequence is a human donor in a cohort sampled during active COVID-19. CDR3 region: CASRSPGQLYRGYTF. CDR3 nucleotide sequence: TGTGCCAGCAGATCCCCGGGACAGCTCTATCGTGGCTACACCTTC.